A single sample gave rise to the 7 T cell receptor beta chains below, sequenced in a study of regulatory T cells in long-lasting Graves disease. Construction of the TCR beta libraries employed iRepertoire HTBI primers in conjunction with Arm-PCR of CDR3 regions. TCRdb reanalysed the multiplex PCR reads using MiXCR and keeps one entry per CDR3 protein. The top ten hold around 40% of the sample, which has about 660,000 distinct CDR3 sequences, 25% to 35% seen once. Noted time point: persistent/refractory GD, antithyroid drugs over 5 years with positive TRAb. PBMC-extracted RNA yielded the TCR library. Specimen: peripheral blood mononuclear cells (PBMCs), collected when the disease was refractory, from a patient treated with antithyroid drugs. The receptors here all came from a female donor with Graves disease.

This clonotype has just a few counts. The chain employs TRBV7-8 and TRBJ1-2; D is possibly TRBD1 (6 bases). The CDR3 contains 13 residues. In germline, CDR1 is SGHVS, CDR2 FQNEAQ. V was trimmed by 1 base and J by 8 bases, leaving 11 bases between them. Here the CDR3 DNA reads TGTGCCAGCAGCTTAGGCAGGGGCGCGGGCTACACCTTC. This encodes CASSLGRGAGYTF.

The chain carries TRBV19 and TRBJ1-2, with D unclear. The CDR3 has 15 amino acids. V lost 10 bases and J 2 bases, leaving 20 bases between the germline ends. CDR1 is LNHDA, CDR2 SQIVND, per germline (reference sequence). CDR3 region: CATTVAGTPNYGYTF. The CDR3 DNA reads TGTGCCACGACCGTTGCGGGTACTCCGAACTATGGCTACACCTTC.

To note about this clonotype: One base away lies a much larger clone, so this may be a sequencing read error. CDR3: CASTGLGTMSTEAFF. DNA for the CDR3: TGTGCCAGTACCGGATTGGGCACCATGAGCACTGAAGCTTTCTTT. The chain carries TRBV19 and TRBJ1-1; no clear D gene. This CDR3 is 15 amino acids long. Germline V gene lookup returns CDR1 LNHDA and CDR2 SQIVND (reference sequence). Trimming removed 7 bases at V and 4 bases at J, with 19 bases between.

About this clonotype itself: A far larger clone differs by one base, so this is likely a read error. The chain links TRBV10-3 to TRBJ2-2, with unresolved D. The CDR3 consists of 15 residues. The germline V gene has CDR1 ENHRY and CDR2 SYGVKD. DNA for the CDR3: TGTGCCAGCAGTTTAAACGGCTGGGTGGCCGGGGAGCTGTTTTTT. The encoded protein is CASSLNGWVAGELFF.

This clonotype was detected a few times. The chain links TRBV30 to TRBJ2-7, with D possibly TRBD2 on 6 matching bases. With 5 bases removed from V and 2 bases from J, the gap between germline ends came to 13 bases. The CDR3 totals 13 residues. Germline lookup yields CDR1 GTSNPN and CDR2 SVGIG (reference sequence). DNA of the CDR3: TGTGCCTGGTTGAGGAGGGCCCCCTACGAGCAGTACTTC. It codes for CAWLRRAPYEQYF. The variable domain in full, completed from reference TRBV30 and TRBJ2-7, reads SQTIHQWPATLVQPVGSPLSLECTVEGTSNPNLYWYRQAAGRGLQLLFYSVGIGQISSEVPQNLSASRPQDRQFILSSKKLLLSDSGFYLCAWLRRAPYEQYFGPGTRLTVT.

This clonotype has a handful of counts. The chain joins TRBV6-1 to TRBJ2-7; D gene uncertain. The length of the CDR3 is 13 residues. Germline CDR1 reads MNHNS; CDR2 reads SASEGT. Trimming shortened V by 0 bases and J by 6 bases, and 9 bases separated the two germline ends. DNA of the CDR3: TGTGCCAGCAGTGAAGCGGCCAGTTTCGAGCAGTACTTC. Translation: CASSEAASFEQYF.

This clonotype has at least ten counts. This chain links TRBV12-3 or TRBV12-4 with TRBJ2-5; 7 bases fit TRBD2. The CDR3 runs to 16 residues. With 2 bases clipped from V and 2 bases from J, the junction kept 8 bases outside the gene matches. This CDR3 is CASSLRGDRRQETQYF. The DNA of the CDR3 is TGTGCCAGCAGTTTACGGGGGGATCGAAGACAAGAGACCCAGTACTTC.